This T cell receptor (beta chain) is from a study of blood T cell repertoires in COVID-19. Study in general: There were acute and convalescent COVID-19 samples, and they came from the United States, Italy and Spain. Nucleic acid was either cDNA or gDNA, and it came from T cells, B-cell-depleted T cells, or PBMCs.

The protocol was immunoSEQ multiplex PCR, while the TCRdb copy is restricted to in-frame clones and leaves out a portion. The profile shows 85,000 to 100,000 clones, less than 85% of them singletons. V lost 2 bases, J lost 0 bases, and 7 bases lay in between. This CDR3 has 14 amino acids. Germline V gene sequence: CDR1 LNHDA, CDR2 SQIVND (reference sequence). The TCR sequence derives from a man over 45 who had recovered from COVID-19. Specimen: peripheral blood. The J gene is TRBJ1-1, the V gene TRBV19; D call uncertain. The CDR3, as DNA: TGTGCCAGTAGTATACGGCAGGTGAACACTGAAGCTTTCTTT. It codes for CASSIRQVNTEAFF.